Listed below are T cell receptor beta chains from one sample, sequenced in a study of CD8+CD57+ T cells in acquired aplastic anemia. Each CDR3 protein is one row after TCRdb ran MiXCR on the reads. The sample holds some 120,000 distinct CDR3 sequences, around 46% seen once. The sequencing sample was made of sorted CD4+, CD8+, or CD8+CD57+ T cells (not recorded which) from PBMCs. These receptors all stem from a human donor in good health, serving as a control. Both conserved end residues are trimmed from each CDR3. Fields, in order: J gene, V gene, CDR3 protein.

>TRBJ1-4|TRBV7-2
ASSLQGSEKLF
>TRBJ1-5|TRBV24-1
ATSDRTGGNQPQH
>TRBJ1-5|TRBV19
ASSYPTGLSNQPQH
>TRBJ1-1|TRBV10-3
AIRVGQGNTEAF
>TRBJ1-2|TRBV5-1
ASSLGSGGGYGYT
>TRBJ2-2|TRBV7-9
AGTRVTGTGELF
>TRBJ1-5|TRBV19
ASSIWTDNQPQH
>TRBJ2-1|TRBV12-3/TRBV12-4
ASSSDRGFYEQF
>TRBJ1-5|TRBV5-1
ASSPGQGSNQPQH
>TRBJ2-3|TRBV5-1
ASKSRQGTDTQY
>TRBJ1-1|TRBV15
ATSSGTGDTTEAF
>TRBJ2-3|TRBV19
ASAATDTQY
>TRBJ1-2|TRBV27
ASSNSDVSIYGYT
>TRBJ1-2|TRBV6-1
ASSDRGALYGYT
>TRBJ2-3|TRBV19
ASSGSSGGAGSDTQY
>TRBJ1-5|TRBV9
ASSREAHQPQH
>TRBJ1-2|TRBV6-1
ASSKQDPGVYYGYT
>TRBJ2-1|TRBV15
ATSKELAAHNEQF
>TRBJ2-4|TRBV6-5
ASSYLMGQGGNIQY
>TRBJ1-6|TRBV9
ASSLDRIRSPLH
>TRBJ1-6|TRBV4-1
ASRWGSSPLH
>TRBJ1-4|TRBV11-1
ASSLQGDLLASEKLF
>TRBJ1-2|TRBV24-1
ATSVGEDGYT
>TRBJ1-1|TRBV19
ASRTQTVNTEAF
>TRBJ1-4|TRBV2
ASSLDRGHEKLF
>TRBJ1-1|TRBV7-2
ASSLEGTTEAF
>TRBJ1-6|TRBV6-5
ASSYSRTLENSPLH
>TRBJ1-4|TRBV12-3/TRBV12-4
ASSLRDRNEKLF
>TRBJ1-1|TRBV15
ATSPALGQSSYTEAF
>TRBJ2-3|TRBV7-6
ASSKESPGPDTSTDTQY
>TRBJ1-2|TRBV24-1
ATAARDYGYT
>TRBJ2-7|TRBV4-2
ASSQDSDRGYEQY
>TRBJ1-2|TRBV6-1
ASIRSGNNYGYT
>TRBJ1-2|TRBV7-2
ASSSQLGT
>TRBJ2-2|TRBV6-5
ASSYSRGGDGELS
>TRBJ1-5|TRBV27
ASSFWDQPRNQPQH
>TRBJ1-1|TRBV9
ASSVVPTNTEAF
>TRBJ1-1|TRBV25-1
ASSEVTEAF
>TRBJ2-1|TRBV13
ASSSRGTTTGSRANEQF
>TRBJ2-7|TRBV19
ASSISAGMRNEQY
>TRBJ2-5|TRBV20-1
SATTISRAGWGETQC
>TRBJ2-1|TRBV9
ASSHGLRINEQF